This TCR beta chain was recovered during a study of OX40 agonist ivuxolimab in advanced cancers. Study-level results: Those patients achieving a partial response at 0.1-3.0 mg/kg showed among the lowest clonal expansion.

Germline values: CDR1 MGHRA, CDR2 YSYEKL. Trimming left V 1 base short and J 2 bases short, with 14 bases between. This CDR3 region has 16 residues. A note on this clone: The antigen is not known.

Here immunoSEQ multiplex PCR was the method, and the copy in TCRdb shows in-frame clones only, minus some. The sample gives tens of thousands of clones, around 80% of which show up once; approximately 3.3% is in the top ten. The chain employs TRBV4-1 and TRBJ1-2; TRBD1 is a possible D gene (5 bases). The source was CD4+ or CD8+ T cells sorted from blood, collected in a trial of the OX40 agonist ivuxolimab. The TCR originated in an adult with an advanced solid tumor such as melanoma, head and neck, liver or kidney cancer. CDR3: CASSQGDIRDNYGYTF. CDR3 in DNA: TGCGCCAGCAGCCAAGGCGATATCAGGGACAACTATGGCTACACCTTC.